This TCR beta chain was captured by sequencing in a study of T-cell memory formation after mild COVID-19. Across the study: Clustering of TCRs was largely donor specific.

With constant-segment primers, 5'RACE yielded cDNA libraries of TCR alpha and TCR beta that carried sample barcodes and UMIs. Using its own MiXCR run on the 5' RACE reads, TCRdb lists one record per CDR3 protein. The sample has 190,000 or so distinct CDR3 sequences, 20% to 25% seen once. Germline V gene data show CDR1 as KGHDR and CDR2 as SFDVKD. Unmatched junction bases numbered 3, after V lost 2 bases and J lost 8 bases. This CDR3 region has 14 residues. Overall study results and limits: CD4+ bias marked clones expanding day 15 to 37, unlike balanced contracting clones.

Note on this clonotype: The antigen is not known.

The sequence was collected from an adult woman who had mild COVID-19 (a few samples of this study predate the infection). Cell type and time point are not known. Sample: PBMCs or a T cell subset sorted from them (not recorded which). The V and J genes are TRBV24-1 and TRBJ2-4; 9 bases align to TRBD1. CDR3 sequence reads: CATSDSGQGHIQYF. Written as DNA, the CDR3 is TGTGCCACCAGTGATTCGGGACAGGGTCACATTCAGTACTTC.